This T cell receptor beta chain was found in a study of shared clonotypes between healthy human individuals. The table came from immunoSEQ multiplex PCR; TCRdb's copy has only in-frame clones and leaves some out. This sample carries some 2,100,000 clones, around 95% of them seen once, and the ten largest clones take 0.1% to 0.15%. Germline V lookup: CDR1 MNHEY, CDR2 SVGAGI. The CDR3 runs to 16 residues. The V end lost 0 bases, the J end lost 0 bases, and 12 bases lay between the germline ends. The rearrangement links TRBV6-5 to TRBJ2-7, with a possible D match to TRBD2 (5 bases). This receptor was taken from a man aged 18 to 35 in good health. Sequencing was performed on naive CD4+ T cells sorted from blood. Subset reported: CD45RA+ positively selected. The CDR3 spells CASSYSSRGLSYEQYF. CDR3 DNA: TGTGCCAGCAGTTACTCGAGTCGCGGGCTCTCCTACGAGCAGTACTTC.